A selection of T cell receptor beta chains follows, all from one sample in a study of T cells in Graves' hyperthyroidism and ophthalmopathy. One entry per CDR3 protein, called by TCRdb with MiXCR from the multiplex PCR reads. The sample yields some 350,000 distinct CDR3 sequences, approximately 25% seen once. Sequenced: blood. The receptors here all came from a man aged 50 to 60 with Graves' hyperthyroidism. CDR3s include the opening cysteine and the closing phenylalanine or tryptophan. The D gene is left open where the match is weak. A clone size is listed for some rows: how often the clone was seen (once, few, many), or a class if it is expanded.

CDR3 protein	CDR3 DNA	clone size	V gene	D gene	J gene
CASSSGYGYTF	TGTGCCAGCAGCTCCGGCTATGGCTACACCTTC	many	TRBV11-3	NA	TRBJ1-2
CASSLALIPSYEQYF	TGTGCCAGCAGCTTAGCCCTTATCCCCTCCTACGAGCAGTACTTC	many	TRBV11-2	NA	TRBJ2-7
CASSRTSGSSYEQYF	TGTGCCAGCTCACGTACTAGCGGCTCTTCCTACGAGCAGTACTTC	many	TRBV18	TRBD2	TRBJ2-7
CATSDPTSGWEETQYF	TGTGCCACCAGTGATCCGACTAGCGGGTGGGAAGAGACCCAGTACTTC	NA	TRBV24-1	TRBD2	TRBJ2-5
CASSTVGLNSDTQYF	TGTGCCAGCAGCACGGTGGGACTAAACTCAGATACGCAGTATTTT	NA	TRBV5-4	TRBD2	TRBJ2-3
CATSDPGTRVNNEQFF	TGTGCCACCAGTGACCCCGGGACTCGCGTCAACAATGAGCAGTTCTTC	many	TRBV24-1	NA	TRBJ2-1
CASSRMGSQETQYF	TGTGCCAGCAGTCGTATGGGCAGCCAAGAGACCCAGTACTTC	NA	TRBV6-1	NA	TRBJ2-5
CASSSLFHTEAFF	TGTGCCAGCAGTTCCTTGTTCCACACTGAAGCTTTCTTT	NA	TRBV6-1	NA	TRBJ1-1
CSVEEGLDEQYF	TGCAGCGTTGAAGAGGGGCTAGACGAGCAGTACTTC	NA	TRBV29-1	NA	TRBJ2-7
CASSPQLDADTQYF	TGTGCCAGCTCACCACAACTAGATGCAGATACGCAGTATTTT	NA	TRBV18	NA	TRBJ2-3
CASSYSTGLTIPTAFF	TGTGCCAGCAGTTACTCGACGGGTCTTACAATACCTACTGCGTTCTTC	many	TRBV6-2/TRBV6-3	NA	TRBJ2-1
CASSLGPRTDTQYF	TGTGCCAGCAGCTTGGGACCAAGAACAGATACGCAGTATTTT	few	TRBV7-9	NA	TRBJ2-3
CASSLHGRGDLQYF	TGTGCCAGCAGCCTCCACGGGCGAGGGGATTTGCAGTACTTC	many	TRBV7-3	NA	TRBJ2-7
CASSRGLAMNEQFF	TGTGCCAGCAGCCGAGGACTAGCGATGAATGAGCAGTTCTTC	few	TRBV14	TRBD2	TRBJ2-1
CASSPHRGTGAINQPQHF	TGTGCCAGCAGTCCCCACCGCGGGACCGGGGCTATCAATCAGCCCCAGCATTTT	NA	TRBV6-1	NA	TRBJ1-5
CASSIGTGMTYEQYF	TGTGCCAGTAGTATCGGGACAGGAATGACCTACGAGCAGTACTTC	NA	TRBV19	TRBD1	TRBJ2-7
CASRATGNTEAFF	TGTGCCAGCAGGGCTACAGGGAACACTGAAGCTTTCTTT	few	TRBV12-3/TRBV12-4	NA	TRBJ1-1
CASSLGGTAYEQYF	TGCGCCAGCAGCTTGGGCGGGACAGCCTACGAGCAGTACTTC	many	TRBV5-1	NA	TRBJ2-7
CASTRGTQYF	TGTGCCAGCACCCGTGGGACCCAGTACTTC	NA	TRBV27	NA	TRBJ2-5
CASSQALTVYNEQFF	TGCGCCAGCAGCCAAGCCCTGACTGTATACAATGAGCAGTTCTTC	once	TRBV4-1	NA	TRBJ2-1
CSVDLDSINTEAFF	TGCAGCGTTGACCTGGACAGTATAAACACTGAAGCTTTCTTT	many	TRBV29-1	NA	TRBJ1-1
CASSLLDAGANVLTF	TGTGCCAGCAGCTTGTTGGACGCTGGGGCCAACGTCCTGACTTTC	NA	TRBV5-6	NA	TRBJ2-6
CSAYKRETLYF	TGCAGTGCCTATAAGCGGGAGACTCTGTATTTT	NA	TRBV20-1	TRBD2	TRBJ2-3
CASSPWRRDQSYGYTF	TGTGCCAGTAGCCCGTGGAGGAGGGACCAGTCTTATGGCTACACCTTC	few	TRBV19	NA	TRBJ1-2
CASSSTMGHPNQPQHF	TGTGCCAGCAGTTCAACAATGGGACACCCCAATCAGCCCCAGCATTTT	NA	TRBV27	NA	TRBJ1-5
CATSDRSSGRLNEQFF	TGTGCCACCAGTGATAGATCTAGCGGGAGGCTCAATGAGCAGTTCTTC	few	TRBV24-1	TRBD2	TRBJ2-1
CASSLEWGNTEAFF	TGTGCCAGCAGCTTGGAGTGGGGTAACACTGAAGCTTTCTTT	many	TRBV5-5	NA	TRBJ1-1
CASSASGRAAGELFF	TGTGCCAGCAGCGCCAGCGGGAGGGCTGCCGGGGAGCTGTTTTTT	NA	TRBV3-1	TRBD2	TRBJ2-2
CASSPPGASGNTIYF	TGTGCCAGCTCACCACCGGGAGCCTCTGGAAACACCATATATTTT	NA	TRBV18	NA	TRBJ1-3
CASRRDSYNEQFF	TGCGCCAGCAGGAGGGACTCATACAATGAGCAGTTCTTC	many	TRBV5-1	NA	TRBJ2-1
CASSPDKPGYTF	TGTGCCAGCTCACCTGACAAACCCGGCTACACCTTC	NA	TRBV18	NA	TRBJ1-2
CASSFGKGVGAQYF	TGTGCCAGCAGCTTCGGAAAGGGGGTAGGCGCCCAGTACTTC	many	TRBV11-3	NA	TRBJ2-5
CASSYLRPEKLFF	TGTGCCAGCAGTTACCTACGGCCCGAAAAACTGTTTTTT	NA	TRBV6-2/TRBV6-3	NA	TRBJ1-4
CSAREGLAGSREQYF	TGCAGTGCTAGAGAGGGACTAGCCGGATCGCGCGAGCAGTACTTC	few	TRBV20-1	TRBD2	TRBJ2-7
CASSQTNSYGYTF	TGTGCCAGCAGCCAGACAAACTCCTATGGCTACACCTTC	NA	TRBV28	NA	TRBJ1-2
CATAQPGGRQVEQFF	TGTGCCACCGCTCAGCCGGGCGGGAGACAGGTTGAGCAGTTCTTC	NA	TRBV19	NA	TRBJ2-1
CASSPLAGGATDTQYF	TGTGCCAGCAGTCCTCTAGCGGGAGGCGCCACGGATACGCAGTATTTT	many	TRBV27	TRBD2	TRBJ2-3
CSARDEGQGWDTQYF	TGCAGTGCTAGAGATGAGGGCCAGGGGTGGGATACGCAGTATTTT	many	TRBV20-1	NA	TRBJ2-3
CASSQIQGAGYTF	TGTGCCAGCAGTCAGATACAGGGGGCTGGCTACACCTTC	NA	TRBV6-1	TRBD1	TRBJ1-2
CASSAPGTSGISYNEQFF	TGTGCCAGCAGCGCCCCCGGGACTAGCGGGATTTCCTACAATGAGCAGTTCTTC	few	TRBV7-9	TRBD2	TRBJ2-1
CASSLAYSGNTIYF	TGTGCCAGCAGCTTAGCATACTCTGGAAACACCATATATTTT	NA	TRBV7-3	NA	TRBJ1-3
CASSDLAGIVNEQFF	TGTGCCAGCAGTGATCTAGCGGGAATAGTCAATGAGCAGTTCTTC	NA	TRBV2	TRBD2	TRBJ2-1
CASSFRGRQETQHF	TGTGCCAGCAGTTTCAGGGGGCGGCAAGAGACCCAGCATTTT	NA	TRBV6-5	TRBD1	TRBJ1-5
CASSPQGRPRTDTQYF	TGTGCCAGCTCACCACAAGGGAGGCCTCGCACAGATACGCAGTATTTT	NA	TRBV18	NA	TRBJ2-3
CASIEWRFISYEQYF	TGTGCCTCGATCGAATGGCGCTTCATCTCCTACGAGCAGTACTTC	many	TRBV7-3	NA	TRBJ2-7
CASSHAGKGNEQFF	TGTGCCAGCAGCCACGCGGGAAAGGGCAATGAGCAGTTCTTC	many	TRBV3-1	NA	TRBJ2-1
CASSRGGYTDTQYF	TGTGCCAGCAGTCGGGGGGGGTACACAGATACGCAGTATTTT	few	TRBV25-1	TRBD2	TRBJ2-3
CASRVSGGSLSGELFF	TGTGCCAGCAGGGTGTCTGGTGGGAGCTTAAGCGGGGAGCTGTTTTTT	NA	TRBV6-1	NA	TRBJ2-2
CATSRDLGQGDNEQFF	TGTGCCACCAGCAGAGATTTAGGACAGGGGGACAATGAGCAGTTCTTC	few	TRBV15	TRBD1	TRBJ2-1
CASSLSQDPGQGGFGAKNIQYF	TGTGCCAGCAGCTTAAGCCAGGATCCGGGACAGGGAGGTTTCGGGGCCAAAAACATTCAGTACTTC	once	TRBV13	TRBD1	TRBJ2-4